This T cell receptor beta chain was sequenced in a study of cytomegalovirus exposure and HLA in healthy donors. With 60 Vbeta and 13 Jbeta primers, the PCR was carried out. Repertoires were generated with immunoSEQ multiplex PCR, while TCRdb's copy carries only in-frame clones and drops some. This table holds more than 150,000 clones, 82% found once. The germline CDR1 and CDR2 sequences are MGHRA and YSYEKL. The CDR3 sequence is 19 residues long. J lost 7 bases, V lost 4 bases, and 19 bases had no gene match. Sequencing used PBMCs. The genes are TRBV4-1 and TRBJ2-7; 13 bases fit TRBD2. This receptor was obtained from a man aged 35-49 years in good health and CMV-seronegative. As DNA, the CDR3 is TGCGCCAGCAGCCCGACGGGACTAGCGGGATCCAGACGGGGGGGAGAGCAGTACTTC. Protein: CASSPTGLAGSRRGGEQYF.